The 18 T cell receptor beta chains in this list originate from one sample, sequenced in a study of Ad26.COV2.S vaccination and SARS-CoV-2 variants. As for treatment: about 20 received Ad26.COV2.S at low or high dose, single or two shots; roughly five received placebo; per-sample allocation not given. Repertoires come from day 63 after the first vaccine or placebo injection. TCRdb's copy holds only in-frame clones and misses some; the assay was immunoSEQ multiplex PCR. Of about 420,000 clones listed, approximately 88% were seen once; the top ten hold 3.6%. The material was peripheral blood, obtained in a trial of Ad26.COV2.S vaccine versus placebo. The receptor set was obtained from a person aged 18-65 years who received the Ad26.COV2.S COVID-19 vaccine or a placebo.

This chain connects TRBV2 to TRBJ2-1; possibly TRBD2 for D (5 bases). V gave up 6 bases and J gave up 6 bases, with 21 bases separating them. Germline V lookup: CDR1 SNHLY, CDR2 FYNNEI. The CDR3 is 16 residues long. The CDR3 loop reads CASRGLIGEKINEQFF. The CDR3 DNA is TGTGCCAGCAGGGGATTAATCGGGGAAAAGATCAATGAGCAGTTCTTC.

The rearrangement joins TRBV9 to TRBJ2-2, with D possibly being TRBD2 (5 bases). Germline assignment: CDR1 SGDLS and CDR2 YYNGEE. V lost 0 bases and J 4 bases, leaving 16 bases between the germline ends. CDR3 length: 17 amino acids. CDR3 DNA: TGTGCCAGCAGCGTAGCGCCGATACTGGGAGCCACCGGGGAGCTGTTTTTT. Translating it yields CASSVAPILGATGELFF. Filled out from reference TRBV9 and TRBJ2-2, the complete variable domain reads DSGVTQTPKHLITATGQRVTLRCSPRSGDLSVYWYQQSLDQGLQFLIQYYNGEERAKGNILERFSAQQFPDLHSELNLSSLELGDSALYFCASSVAPILGATGELFFGEGSRLTVL.

The V call is TRBV7-2, the J call TRBJ2-2; 9 bases match TRBD2. The germline CDR1 and CDR2 sequences are SGHTA and FQGNSA. This CDR3 is built from 17 residues. V shed 6 bases, J shed 0 bases, and the junction held 8 bases outside the gene matches. As DNA, the CDR3 is TGTGCCAGCAGGTTGTCTAGCGGGGTAGCGAACACCGGGGAGCTGTTTTTT. Translated, it gives CASRLSSGVANTGELFF.

As regards this clone: Other DNA sequences of this sample code for an identical CDR3. This chain connects TRBV19 to TRBJ2-7, with D possibly being TRBD1 (6 bases). V lost 6 bases and J 0 bases, leaving 12 bases between the germline ends. The CDR3 consists of 14 residues. CDR1 is LNHDA and CDR2 is SQIVND in the germline V gene (reference sequence). The CDR3 loop is CASSRQVSSYEQYF. The CDR3 DNA reads TGTGCCAGTAGCCGACAGGTAAGCTCCTACGAGCAGTACTTC.

The V call is TRBV9, the J call TRBJ2-3, with D perhaps TRBD1 (6 bases). Per the germline V gene, CDR1 is SGDLS and CDR2 is YYNGEE. Trimming took off 4 bases at V and 2 bases at J, with 20 bases between the two ends. This CDR3 comprises 17 residues. In nucleotides, the CDR3 is TGTGCCAGCAGCAGAACTGCCGGGACACCCTACACAGATACGCAGTATTTT. Its translation: CASSRTAGTPYTDTQYF.

V is TRBV7-9 and J is TRBJ2-3; D is perhaps TRBD1 (6 bases). This CDR3 spans 16 amino acids. V dropped 5 bases and J dropped 2 bases, with 17 bases sitting between them. Germline V lookup: CDR1 SEHNR, CDR2 FQNEAQ (reference sequence). This chain's CDR3 is CASSTGTGQNTDTQYF. In nucleotides, the CDR3 is TGTGCCAGCAGCACCGGAACCGGACAGAACACAGATACGCAGTATTTT.

The J gene is TRBJ1-1, the V gene TRBV29-1; tentative D call: TRBD1 (5 bases). Trimming cost V 7 bases and J 6 bases, with 12 bases left between them. Germline loops: CDR1 SQVTM, CDR2 ANQGSEA. There are 11 residues in the CDR3. CDR3: CSAGSGPEAFF. In DNA form, the CDR3 reads TGCAGCGCCGGTTCGGGGCCTGAAGCTTTCTTT.

The chain is built from TRBV24-1 and TRBJ2-7; TRBD2 agrees at 7 bases. The CDR3 consists of 13 residues. J gave up 1 base and V 5 bases, and 1 base lay outside the gene matches. Germline V gives CDR1 KGHDR, CDR2 SFDVKD. The CDR3 DNA reads as TGTGCCACCAGTGTAGCGGGTTCCTACGAGCAGTACTTC. This encodes CATSVAGSYEQYF.

This clone was counted once. The rearrangement uses TRBV6-5 and TRBJ1-6, with 7 bases that match TRBD1. Germline V gives CDR1 MNHEY, CDR2 SVGAGI. V dropped 4 bases and J dropped 7; count of bases not matched to a gene: 4. The length of the CDR3 is 14 residues. CDR3 coding DNA: TGTGCCAGCAGTTGGTCGACAGGGAATTCACCCCTCCACTTT. Translation gives CASSWSTGNSPLHF.

This clone was detected only once. The genes are TRBV5-4 and TRBJ2-3; D not certain. Trimming cost V 2 bases and J 1 base, with 8 bases left between them. The CDR3 is 14 amino acids. Germline V gene sequence: CDR1 SGHNT, CDR2 YYREEE (reference sequence). In DNA, the CDR3 is TGTGCCAGCAGCTTAAGGGCCCGCACAGATACGCAGTATTTT. This encodes CASSLRARTDTQYF.

The chain joins TRBV27 to TRBJ2-3; TRBD1 matches at 8 bases. This CDR3 region has 14 residues. From germline, CDR1 is MNHEY and CDR2 SMNVEV (reference sequence). J gave up 1 base and V 6 bases, and 3 bases lay outside the gene matches. The CDR3 is CASSSGGGTDTQYF. DNA for the CDR3: TGTGCCAGCAGCTCAGGGGGCGGCACAGATACGCAGTATTTT.

This chain connects TRBV28 to TRBJ2-5, with a tentative D call TRBD2 (5 bases). Germline CDR1 is MDHEN and CDR2 is SYDVKM. Trimming stripped 7 bases from V and 0 bases from J, with 9 bases between. The CDR3 sequence is 13 residues long. The chain's CDR3 is CASTSADQETQYF. The CDR3, as DNA: TGTGCCAGCACCTCAGCGGACCAAGAGACCCAGTACTTC. The whole variable domain, remainder taken from reference TRBV28 and TRBJ2-5, is DVKVTQSSRYLVKRTGEKVFLECVQDMDHENMFWYRQDPGLGLRLIYFSYDVKMKEKGDIPEGYSVSREKKERFSLILESASTNQTSMYLCASTSADQETQYFGPGTRLLVL.

The V gene is TRBV5-5, the J gene TRBJ1-4; 12 nucleotides align to TRBD1. The V gene end was trimmed by 5 bases and the J gene end by 3 bases; junction bases not matched to a gene: 5. Germline CDR1 is SGHKS and CDR2 is YYEKEE (reference sequence). This CDR3 spans 16 amino acids. The CDR3 region has the DNA TGTGCCAGCAGTCCGGGACAGGGGGCTCCTAATGAAAAACTGTTTTTT. Its translation is CASSPGQGAPNEKLFF.

This chain connects TRBV5-1 to TRBJ2-7; TRBD1 aligns across 8 bases. Trimming took 5 bases from V and 6 from J; bases not matched to a gene: 16. This CDR3 is 16 amino acids long. The V gene's germline CDR1 is SGHRS and CDR2 YFSETQ. The CDR3 DNA is TGCGCCAGCAGTGATCCCTCCGGGACAGGCCTCCTCGAGCAGTACTTC. It specifies CASSDPSGTGLLEQYF. The whole variable domain, filled in from reference TRBV5-1 and TRBJ2-7, reads KAGVTQTPRYLIKTRGQQVTLSCSPISGHRSVSWYQQTPGQGLQFLFEYFSETQRNKGNFPGRFSGRQFSNSRSEMNVSTLELGDSALYLCASSDPSGTGLLEQYFGPGTRLTVT.

The chain employs TRBV30 and TRBJ2-5; TRBD1 aligns across 8 bases. The CDR3 extends over 12 amino acids. Germline V lookup: CDR1 GTSNPN, CDR2 SVGIG (reference sequence). V shed 5 bases, J shed 5 bases, and the junction held 4 bases outside the gene matches. CDR3: CAWVDRVETQYF. Written as DNA, the CDR3 is TGTGCCTGGGTGGACAGGGTCGAGACCCAGTACTTC.

This chain links TRBV7-9 with TRBJ2-3; tentative D call: TRBD1 (5 bases). Between the trimmed V and J ends, which lost 5 bases and 3 bases, there was a span of 6 bases. CDR1 and CDR2 (germline): SEHNR, FQNEAQ (reference sequence). This CDR3 has 12 residues. As DNA, the CDR3 is TGTGCCAGCAGCCCAGGGACAGATACGCAGTATTTT. Translating gives CASSPGTDTQYF.

This chain uses TRBV5-4 with TRBJ2-3; D is possibly TRBD1 (5 bases). The V gene's germline CDR1 is SGHNT and CDR2 YYREEE (reference sequence). Between the trimmed V and J ends, which lost 2 bases and 3 bases, there was a span of 10 bases. The CDR3 is 14 amino acids. This CDR3 reads CASSLQVGTDTQYF. The CDR3 DNA sequence: TGTGCCAGCAGCTTACAGGTGGGGACAGATACGCAGTATTTT. Full variable domain (rest looked up from reference TRBV5-4 and TRBJ2-3): ETGVTQSPTHLIKTRGQQVTLRCSSQSGHNTVSWYQQALGQGPQFIFQYYREEENGRGNFPPRFSGLQFPNYSSELNVNALELDDSALYLCASSLQVGTDTQYFGPGTRLTVL.

The chain has TRBV9 and TRBJ2-1, with D possibly being TRBD2 (6 bases). The CDR3 has 13 residues. Germline assignment: CDR1 SGDLS and CDR2 YYNGEE. V lost 3 bases to trimming and J lost 13 bases, with 17 bases between them. CDR3: CASSGGDTSRQFF. The CDR3, as DNA: TGTGCCAGCAGCGGGGGGGATACCTCTAGACAGTTCTTC.